This record covers a single T cell receptor beta chain. RNA in amounts of roughly 0.5 to 1 ug was reverse transcribed with random hexamers. TCR beta CDR3 was amplified by immunoSEQ multiplex PCR. This amplification extended across 54 Vbeta and 13 Jbeta segments. TCRdb recomputed calls from the immunoSEQ multiplex PCR reads with MiXCR, one row per CDR3 protein. The sample lists approximately 300,000 distinct CDR3 sequences; 75% to 85% were seen once. This sample was included in a study of CD8 T cells in Susac syndrome. CDR1 is SGHAT, CDR2 FQNNGV, per germline. V was clipped by 2 bases and J by 0 bases, with 14 bases between them. The CDR3 totals 17 residues.

This receptor was taken from a human donor with multiple sclerosis. J is TRBJ2-1 and V is TRBV11-2, with TRBD1 as a possible D gene (6 bases). Source material: CD8+ T cells from PBMCs. Here the CDR3 reads CASSLYRDRSSYNEQFF. DNA for the CDR3: TGTGCCAGCAGCTTATATCGTGACAGGAGCTCCTACAATGAGCAGTTCTTC.